The rows below give T cell receptor beta chains drawn from one sample of a study of T cells expressing NK-cell markers. TCRdb reworked the 5' RACE reads into one entry per CDR3 protein, no DNA. This table lists hundreds of thousands of distinct CDR3 sequences. The sequenced material came from blood T cells: a sorted CD56 or NKG2C T cell subset, CD4+ or CD8+ T cells, or bulk PBMC T cells (not recorded which). The receptor source for this set is a man aged 18 to 69 in good health. CDR3s include the opening cysteine and the closing phenylalanine or tryptophan.

v_gene: TRBV20-1; j_gene: TRBJ1-2; CDR3aa: CSAPSPSNYGYTF
v_gene: TRBV6-1; j_gene: TRBJ2-1; CDR3aa: CASSPNQRGSSYNEQFF
v_gene: TRBV5-1; j_gene: TRBJ1-2; CDR3aa: CASSLGVRDGYTF
v_gene: TRBV3-1; j_gene: TRBJ2-7; CDR3aa: CASSQRWALGEQYF
v_gene: TRBV27; j_gene: TRBJ1-1; CDR3aa: CASSLLRDRDTEAFF
v_gene: TRBV12-3/TRBV12-4; j_gene: TRBJ1-1; CDR3aa: CASSLLGGYSEAFF
v_gene: TRBV29-1; j_gene: TRBJ1-1; CDR3aa: CSHIRVNTEAFF
v_gene: TRBV2; j_gene: TRBJ2-5; CDR3aa: CASSQLDSTETQYF
v_gene: TRBV7-9; j_gene: TRBJ2-1; CDR3aa: CASSLGAGRTNEQFF
v_gene: TRBV27; j_gene: TRBJ2-5; CDR3aa: CASSRRREETQYF
v_gene: TRBV11-2; j_gene: TRBJ2-7; CDR3aa: CASNSGTDDFDEQYF
v_gene: TRBV5-4; j_gene: TRBJ1-2; CDR3aa: CASRRTGTGRTNYGYTF
v_gene: TRBV18; j_gene: TRBJ2-3; CDR3aa: CASSPPSGTSADTQYF
v_gene: TRBV12-3/TRBV12-4; j_gene: TRBJ2-7; CDR3aa: CASSRWGIAGAIKTTHEQYF
v_gene: TRBV20-1; j_gene: TRBJ1-1; CDR3aa: CSARQGNGVTEAFF
v_gene: TRBV7-2; j_gene: TRBJ2-7; CDR3aa: CASTHPGHSSYEQYF
v_gene: TRBV5-1; j_gene: TRBJ1-1; CDR3aa: CASSRAGKNTEAFF
v_gene: TRBV6-5; j_gene: TRBJ2-2; CDR3aa: CASSYSRPSGGLLFF
v_gene: TRBV12-3/TRBV12-4; j_gene: TRBJ2-1; CDR3aa: CASSPSRGGGGPNEQFF
v_gene: TRBV7-6; j_gene: TRBJ2-7; CDR3aa: CASSTRTGPNEQYF
v_gene: TRBV6-1; j_gene: TRBJ1-2; CDR3aa: CACRTGEGFYGYTF
v_gene: TRBV7-2; j_gene: TRBJ2-1; CDR3aa: CASSRPLGGGTYNEQFF
v_gene: TRBV9; j_gene: TRBJ2-7; CDR3aa: CASSVDGSSYEQYF
v_gene: TRBV6-1; j_gene: TRBJ1-4; CDR3aa: CASSDSGTGYEKLFF
v_gene: TRBV23-1; j_gene: TRBJ2-5; CDR3aa: CASSQSQRGSQETQYF
v_gene: TRBV28; j_gene: TRBJ2-2; CDR3aa: CASSLGWPRLGTGELFF
v_gene: TRBV6-6; j_gene: TRBJ2-7; CDR3aa: CASTLGGDEQYF
v_gene: TRBV7-7; j_gene: TRBJ1-3; CDR3aa: CASSSDAGNTIYF
v_gene: TRBV18; j_gene: TRBJ2-2; CDR3aa: CASSTDRGPNTGELFF
v_gene: TRBV5-1; j_gene: TRBJ2-3; CDR3aa: CASSSPPSPGGTQYF
v_gene: TRBV5-6; j_gene: TRBJ2-3; CDR3aa: CASSTAGQHTDTQYF
v_gene: TRBV10-2; j_gene: TRBJ2-3; CDR3aa: CASSETRLAGGTDTQYF
v_gene: TRBV5-5; j_gene: TRBJ2-6; CDR3aa: CASSLRQGGVSGANVLTF
v_gene: TRBV18; j_gene: TRBJ2-6; CDR3aa: CASSEGSGANVLTF
v_gene: TRBV6-6; j_gene: TRBJ1-5; CDR3aa: CASSYSAGQPQHF
v_gene: TRBV12-3/TRBV12-4; j_gene: TRBJ2-1; CDR3aa: CASSKLWGQKFF
v_gene: TRBV5-6; j_gene: TRBJ2-3; CDR3aa: CASSLSDRTTDTQYF
v_gene: TRBV4-2; j_gene: TRBJ2-3; CDR3aa: CASSQDTLAGASSTDTQYF
v_gene: TRBV9; j_gene: TRBJ2-2; CDR3aa: CASSLDDRPNRRELFF
v_gene: TRBV7-2; j_gene: TRBJ2-2; CDR3aa: CASSPMSGSFTTGELFF
v_gene: TRBV7-7; j_gene: TRBJ2-1; CDR3aa: CASSPWPGGDNEQFF
v_gene: TRBV5-5; j_gene: TRBJ2-5; CDR3aa: CASGRQAYQETQYF
v_gene: TRBV21-1; j_gene: TRBJ2-7; CDR3aa: CASRALWRGSSYEQYF
v_gene: TRBV5-5; j_gene: TRBJ1-2; CDR3aa: CASSLDGRYGYTF
v_gene: TRBV11-3; j_gene: TRBJ2-3; CDR3aa: CASSIEAGGTDTQYF
v_gene: TRBV19; j_gene: TRBJ2-1; CDR3aa: CASRDRDSSYNEQFF
v_gene: TRBV5-1; j_gene: TRBJ2-1; CDR3aa: CASSSGTLYNEQFF
v_gene: TRBV25-1; j_gene: TRBJ1-1; CDR3aa: CASSPLSEAFF